This TCR beta chain was obtained from a study of blood T cells in healthy people across ages. Findings and caveats of the study: A roughly linear fall in TCR beta diversity per million T cells was seen with increasing age.

Per germline, CDR1 SGHRS and CDR2 YFSETQ. V dropped 5 bases and J dropped 2; count of bases not matched to a gene: 5. The CDR3 runs to 15 residues. In the case of this clonotype: Antigen unknown.

A second PCR, run for roughly 6 to 11 cycles, used a sample-barcoded 5' primer plus a J-beta primer mix. TCRdb re-derived calls from the 5' RACE reads in MiXCR, one entry per CDR3 protein. Among some 1.4 million distinct CDR3 sequences listed, around 39% were seen once. The clonotype originates from a woman aged 18-29 years in good health. Sequencing used blood. The chain is built from TRBV5-1 and TRBJ2-1, with 9 bases lining up with TRBD1. CDR3 loop: CASRQGAQAYNEQFF. As DNA, the CDR3 is TGCGCCAGCAGACAGGGGGCGCAAGCCTACAATGAGCAGTTCTTC.